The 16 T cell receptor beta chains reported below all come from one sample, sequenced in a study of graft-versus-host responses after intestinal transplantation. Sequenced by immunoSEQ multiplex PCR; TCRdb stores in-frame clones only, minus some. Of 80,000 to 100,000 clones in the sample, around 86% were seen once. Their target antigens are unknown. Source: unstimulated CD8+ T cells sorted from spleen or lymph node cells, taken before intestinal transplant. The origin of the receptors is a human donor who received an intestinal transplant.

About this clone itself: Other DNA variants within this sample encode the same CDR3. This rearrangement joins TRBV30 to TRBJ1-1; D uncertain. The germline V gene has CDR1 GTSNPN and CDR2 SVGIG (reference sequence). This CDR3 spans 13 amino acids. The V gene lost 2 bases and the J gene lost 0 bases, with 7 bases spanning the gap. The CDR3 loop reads CAWSTGMNTEAFF. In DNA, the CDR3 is TGTGCCTGGAGTACCGGGATGAACACTGAAGCTTTCTTT.

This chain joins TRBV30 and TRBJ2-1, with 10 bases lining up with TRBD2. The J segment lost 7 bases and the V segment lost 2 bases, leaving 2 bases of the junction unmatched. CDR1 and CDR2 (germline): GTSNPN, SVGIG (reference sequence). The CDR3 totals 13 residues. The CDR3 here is CAWSSGRGNEQFF. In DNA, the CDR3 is TGTGCCTGGAGTAGCGGGAGGGGGAATGAGCAGTTCTTC. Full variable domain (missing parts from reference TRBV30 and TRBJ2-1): SQTIHQWPATLVQPVGSPLSLECTVEGTSNPNLYWYRQAAGRGLQLLFYSVGIGQISSEVPQNLSASRPQDRQFILSSKKLLLSDSGFYLCAWSSGRGNEQFFGPGTRLTVL.

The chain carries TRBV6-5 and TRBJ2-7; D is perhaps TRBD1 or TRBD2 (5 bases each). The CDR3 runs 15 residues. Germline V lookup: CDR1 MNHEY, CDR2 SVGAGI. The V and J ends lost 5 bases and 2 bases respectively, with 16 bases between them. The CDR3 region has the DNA TGTGCCAGCAGTGACTTCCGGGGCCAAACCTACGAGCAGTACTTC. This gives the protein CASSDFRGQTYEQYF.

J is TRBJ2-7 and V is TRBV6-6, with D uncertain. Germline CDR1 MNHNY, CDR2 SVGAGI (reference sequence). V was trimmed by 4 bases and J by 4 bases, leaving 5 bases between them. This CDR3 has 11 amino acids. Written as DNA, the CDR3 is TGTGCCAGCAGTTTAGGATACGAGCAGTACTTC. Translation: CASSLGYEQYF.

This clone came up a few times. CDR3 sequence reads: CASRDTSGGPTLTDTQYF. CDR3 in DNA: TGTGCCAGCAGGGACACTAGCGGGGGGCCGACCCTCACAGATACGCAGTATTTT. The chain joins TRBV5-4 to TRBJ2-3, with 12 bases that match TRBD2. Trimming removed 5 bases from V and 2 bases from J; junction bases left unmatched: 12. Germline V gene sequence: CDR1 SGHNT, CDR2 YYREEE (reference sequence). The CDR3 covers 18 residues.

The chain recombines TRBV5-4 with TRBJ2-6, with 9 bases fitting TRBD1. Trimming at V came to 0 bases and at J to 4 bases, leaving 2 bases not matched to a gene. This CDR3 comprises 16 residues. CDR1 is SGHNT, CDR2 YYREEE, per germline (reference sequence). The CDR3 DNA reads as TGTGCCAGCAGCTTGGACAGGGGGCAAGGGGCCAACGTCCTGACTTTC. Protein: CASSLDRGQGANVLTF.

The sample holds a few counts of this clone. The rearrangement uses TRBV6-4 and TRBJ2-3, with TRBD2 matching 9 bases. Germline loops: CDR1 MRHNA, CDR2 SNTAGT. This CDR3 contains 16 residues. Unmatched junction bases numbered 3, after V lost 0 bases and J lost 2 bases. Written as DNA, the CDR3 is TGTGCCAGCAGTGACTCGGCGGGGGGGCCCACAGATACGCAGTATTTT. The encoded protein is CASSDSAGGPTDTQYF.

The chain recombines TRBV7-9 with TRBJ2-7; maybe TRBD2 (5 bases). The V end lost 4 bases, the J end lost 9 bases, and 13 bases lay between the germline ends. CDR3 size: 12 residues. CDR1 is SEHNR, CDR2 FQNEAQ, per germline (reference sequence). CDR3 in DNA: TGTGCCAGCAGCTCGATGCGGGCCCGGCAGTACTTC. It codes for CASSSMRARQYF. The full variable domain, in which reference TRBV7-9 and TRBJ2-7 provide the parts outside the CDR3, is DTGVSQNPRHKITKRGQNVTFRCDPISEHNRLYWYRQTLGQGPEFLTYFQNEAQLEKSRLLSDRFSAERPKGSFSTLEIQRTEQGDSAMYLCASSSMRARQYFGPGTRLTVT.

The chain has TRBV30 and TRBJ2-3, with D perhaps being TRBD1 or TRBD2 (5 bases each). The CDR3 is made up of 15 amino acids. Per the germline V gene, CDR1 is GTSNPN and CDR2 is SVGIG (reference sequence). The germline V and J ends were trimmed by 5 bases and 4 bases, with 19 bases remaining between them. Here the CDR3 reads CAWDLGPAVADTQYF. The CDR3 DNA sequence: TGTGCCTGGGACCTGGGACCCGCGGTCGCAGATACGCAGTATTTT. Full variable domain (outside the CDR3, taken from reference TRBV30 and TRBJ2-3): SQTIHQWPATLVQPVGSPLSLECTVEGTSNPNLYWYRQAAGRGLQLLFYSVGIGQISSEVPQNLSASRPQDRQFILSSKKLLLSDSGFYLCAWDLGPAVADTQYFGPGTRLTVL.

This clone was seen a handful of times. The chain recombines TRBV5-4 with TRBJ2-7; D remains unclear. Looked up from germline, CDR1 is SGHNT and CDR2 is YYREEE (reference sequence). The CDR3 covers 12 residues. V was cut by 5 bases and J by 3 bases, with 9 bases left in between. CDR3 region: CASSQDGYEQYF. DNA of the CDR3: TGTGCCAGCAGTCAGGACGGCTACGAGCAGTACTTC.

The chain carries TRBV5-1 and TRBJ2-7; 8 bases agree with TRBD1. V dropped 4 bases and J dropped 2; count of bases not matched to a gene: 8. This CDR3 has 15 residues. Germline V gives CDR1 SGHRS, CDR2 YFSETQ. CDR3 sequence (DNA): TGCGCCAGCAGCATACGACAGGGGCATACCTACGAGCAGTACTTC. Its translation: CASSIRQGHTYEQYF.

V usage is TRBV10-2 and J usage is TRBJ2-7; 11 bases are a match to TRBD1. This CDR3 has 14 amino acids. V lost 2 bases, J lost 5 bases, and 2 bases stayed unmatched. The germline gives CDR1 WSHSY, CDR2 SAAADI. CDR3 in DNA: TGCGCCAGCAGTGAGGGACAGGGGGCGGACGAGCAGTACTTC. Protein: CASSEGQGADEQYF.

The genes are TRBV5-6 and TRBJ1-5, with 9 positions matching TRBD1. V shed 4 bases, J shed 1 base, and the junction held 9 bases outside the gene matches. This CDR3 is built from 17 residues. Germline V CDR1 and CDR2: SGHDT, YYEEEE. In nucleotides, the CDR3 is TGTGCCAGCAGCGCGGGAACAGGGGGCGCAAGCAATCAGCCCCAGCATTTT. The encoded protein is CASSAGTGGASNQPQHF.

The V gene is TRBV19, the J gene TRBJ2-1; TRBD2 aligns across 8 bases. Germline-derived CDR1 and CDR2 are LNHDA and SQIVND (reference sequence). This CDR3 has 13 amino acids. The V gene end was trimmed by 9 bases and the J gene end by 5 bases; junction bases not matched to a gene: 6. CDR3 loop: CASGTSEHNEQFF. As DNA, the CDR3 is TGTGCCAGCGGGACTAGTGAACACAATGAGCAGTTCTTC.

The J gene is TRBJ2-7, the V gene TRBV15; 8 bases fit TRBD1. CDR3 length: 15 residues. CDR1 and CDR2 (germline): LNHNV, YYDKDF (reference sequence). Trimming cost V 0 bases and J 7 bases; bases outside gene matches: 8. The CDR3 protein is CATSRDRQGAREQYF. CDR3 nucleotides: TGTGCCACCAGCAGAGATAGGCAGGGGGCAAGGGAGCAGTACTTC. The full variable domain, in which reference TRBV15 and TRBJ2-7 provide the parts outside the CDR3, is DAMVIQNPRYQVTQFGKPVTLSCSQTLNHNVMYWYQQKSSQAPKLLFHYYDKDFNNEADTPDNFQSRRPNTSFCFLDIRSPGLGDTAMYLCATSRDRQGAREQYFGPGTRLTVT.

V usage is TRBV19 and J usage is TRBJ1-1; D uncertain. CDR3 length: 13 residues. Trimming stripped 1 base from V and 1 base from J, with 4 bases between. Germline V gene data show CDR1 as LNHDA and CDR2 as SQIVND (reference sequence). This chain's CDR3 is CASSIGQNTEAFF. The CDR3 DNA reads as TGTGCCAGTAGTATAGGACAGAACACTGAAGCTTTCTTT.